This T cell receptor (beta chain) was obtained from a study of HIV-infected patients and healthy controls. Study-level background: CD8 counts did not change consistently during early therapy; the CD4:CD8 ratio climbed slightly.

Trimming left V 5 bases short and J 13 bases short, with 15 bases between. CDR1 and CDR2 (germline): MNHEY, SMNVEV (reference sequence). This CDR3 has 12 residues. No cell fractionation was done, so the repertoire covers all unsorted peripheral blood T cells. Peripheral blood, roughly 2.7 ml, was drawn for RNA extraction. Alpha and beta constant-region primers primed reverse transcription of around 540 ng RNA. Separate chain-specific third strand synthesis with multiplexing indices produced the alpha and beta libraries. In TCRdb, the 5' RACE reads were re-called with MiXCR into one record per CDR3 protein. The sample holds over 8,000 distinct CDR3 sequences, 8% to 13% seen once. This clonotype was recorded at least ten times.

The source is an adult with HIV infection. This rearrangement joins TRBV27 to TRBJ2-1; D perhaps matches TRBD2 (6 bases). The sequencing here drew on blood, taken before antiretroviral therapy. As DNA, the CDR3 is TGTGCCAGCAGTAAGGAGGGTTCGGGACAGTTCTTC. This translates into CASSKEGSGQFF.